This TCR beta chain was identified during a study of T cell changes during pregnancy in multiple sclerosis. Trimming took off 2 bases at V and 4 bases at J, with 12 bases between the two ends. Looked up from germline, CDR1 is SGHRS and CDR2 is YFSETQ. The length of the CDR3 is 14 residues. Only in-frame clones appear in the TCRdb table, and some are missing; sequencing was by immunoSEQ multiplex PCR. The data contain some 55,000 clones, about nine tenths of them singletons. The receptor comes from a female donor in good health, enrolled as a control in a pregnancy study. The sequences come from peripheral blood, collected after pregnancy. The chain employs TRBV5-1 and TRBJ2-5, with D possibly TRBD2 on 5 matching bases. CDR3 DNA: TGCGCCAGCAGCTTCAATTTAGCGAGAGAGACCCAGTACTTC. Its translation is CASSFNLARETQYF. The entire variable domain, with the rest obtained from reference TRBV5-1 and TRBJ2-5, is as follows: KAGVTQTPRYLIKTRGQQVTLSCSPISGHRSVSWYQQTPGQGLQFLFEYFSETQRNKGNFPGRFSGRQFSNSRSEMNVSTLELGDSALYLCASSFNLARETQYFGPGTRLLVL.